This T cell receptor beta chain was sequenced for a study of blood T cell repertoires in COVID-19. Study background: The study drew acute and convalescent COVID-19 samples from the United States, Italy and Spain. Sources were T cells, B-cell-depleted T cells, or PBMCs; the material itself was cDNA or gDNA.

Seattle patients were enrolled while actively infected and followed longitudinally. The CDR3 contains 15 residues. CDR1 is LGHDT and CDR2 is YNNKEL in the germline V gene (reference sequence). V lost 3 bases to trimming and J lost 10 bases; unmatched junction nucleotides: 6. Per the authors' pipeline: How many nucleated cells were present was estimated from reference gene primer amplification. The data were produced by immunoSEQ multiplex PCR, yet TCRdb's version contains in-frame clones alone and is incomplete. V, J and clone size reflect that table, while D and trimming were determined from the DNA. The data show 430,000 or so clones, roughly 90% seen once.

The chain carries TRBV3-1 (or the pseudogene TRBV3-2) and TRBJ1-6, with 10 bases that match TRBD1. The sequence was collected from a man aged 18 to 35 with COVID-19, enrolled during active disease. The sequenced sample was peripheral blood. The CDR3 DNA follows: TGTGCCAGCAGCCAGACCGGGACAGGGGACTCACCCCTCCACTTT. Translating gives CASSQTGTGDSPLHF.